What follows are 25 T cell receptor beta chains derived from one specimen sequenced in a study of Ad26.COV2.S vaccination and SARS-CoV-2 variants. Profiling relied on immunoSEQ multiplex PCR, and the TCRdb table lists in-frame clones only, not all of them. Found here are roughly 92,000 clones, roughly 84% of them singletons; the top ten hold 16%. The sample here was peripheral blood, taken after recovery from COVID-19. The receptors were gathered from a human donor who had recovered from COVID-19.

This chain links TRBV28 with TRBJ2-1; the match to TRBD2 covers 11 bases. Losses at the gene ends were 5 bases for V and 0 bases for J; bases not matched to a gene: 15. The V gene's germline CDR1 is MDHEN and CDR2 SYDVKM. The CDR3 is 20 amino acids. The CDR3 region is CASSPTTGTSGKSSYNEQFF. CDR3 nucleotide sequence: TGTGCCAGCAGTCCAACAACCGGGACTAGCGGAAAAAGCTCCTACAATGAGCAGTTCTTC.

V usage is TRBV20-1 and J usage is TRBJ2-1, with TRBD2 matching 9 bases. Unmatched junction bases numbered 7, after V lost 3 bases and J lost 7 bases. The CDR3 spans 14 residues. In germline, CDR1 is DFQATT, CDR2 SNEGSKA (reference sequence). The CDR3 here is CSASVSGSRNEQFF. The CDR3 DNA is TGCAGTGCTAGTGTTAGCGGGAGCAGGAATGAGCAGTTCTTC.

The chain couples TRBV18 to TRBJ1-2, with 9 bases lining up with TRBD1. The CDR3 totals 15 residues. The germline CDR1 and CDR2 sequences are KGHSH and LQKENI. Trimming took 3 bases from V and 7 from J; bases not matched to a gene: 9. This chain's CDR3 is CASSPMGQGGLGYTF. For the CDR3, the DNA is TGTGCCAGCTCACCGATGGGACAGGGAGGACTTGGCTACACCTTC.

The chain uses TRBV15 and TRBJ1-5; tentatively, D is TRBD1 (5 bases). This CDR3 region has 19 residues. Trimming pared 0 bases from V and 2 bases from J, leaving 20 bases between. Germline CDR1 and CDR2: LNHNV and YYDKDF (reference sequence). CDR3 amino acids: CATSRDPRGGVVGNQPQHF. CDR3 coding DNA: TGTGCCACCAGCAGAGATCCTAGGGGAGGAGTAGTAGGCAATCAGCCCCAGCATTTT.

The rearrangement links TRBV19 to TRBJ2-3; TRBD1 matches 7 bases. In germline, CDR1 is LNHDA, CDR2 SQIVND (reference sequence). The CDR3 sequence is 14 residues long. The V segment lost 8 bases and the J segment 4 bases; nucleotides outside the gene matches: 9. CDR3 nucleotide sequence: TGTGCCAGTGTGCGACAGGGTGCGGCAGATACGCAGTATTTT. Protein: CASVRQGAADTQYF.

This rearrangement joins TRBV6-5 to TRBJ1-4, with 10 bases that match TRBD1. The germline CDR1 and CDR2 sequences are MNHEY and SVGAGI. With 9 bases clipped from V and 5 bases from J, the junction kept 6 bases outside the gene matches. CDR3 size: 14 residues. CDR3 DNA: TGTGCCAGTCACCCGGGACAGGGGAATGAAAAACTGTTTTTT. Translation gives CASHPGQGNEKLFF.

V and J are TRBV7-9 and TRBJ2-1, with 10 bases matching TRBD2. This CDR3 has 17 residues. Looked up from germline, CDR1 is SEHNR and CDR2 is FQNEAQ (reference sequence). The ends lost 0 bases at V and 3 bases at J; junction bases unmatched: 5. CDR3 nucleotides: TGTGCCAGCAGCTTAGCGGCTAGCGGGAGCATCTACAATGAGCAGTTCTTC. It specifies CASSLAASGSIYNEQFF.

The J gene is TRBJ1-1, the V gene TRBV27; D is ambiguous. Per the germline V gene, CDR1 is MNHEY and CDR2 is SMNVEV (reference sequence). The CDR3 is 15 amino acids. The V gene lost 2 bases and the J gene lost 0 bases, with 10 bases spanning the gap. The CDR3 region is CASSLIGDMNTEAFF. CDR3 sequence (DNA): TGTGCCAGCAGTTTAATCGGTGACATGAACACTGAAGCTTTCTTT.

V is TRBV9 and J is TRBJ2-1, with TRBD2 matching over 11 bases. Germline assignment: CDR1 SGDLS and CDR2 YYNGEE. The CDR3 has 15 residues. Trimming removed 1 base from V and 7 bases from J; junction bases left unmatched: 4. CDR3 in amino acids: CASSVLAGGPNEQFF. Here the CDR3 DNA reads TGTGCCAGCAGCGTACTAGCGGGGGGACCTAATGAGCAGTTCTTC.

This clone was counted between two and nine times. This chain joins TRBV25-1 and TRBJ2-7, with 10 bases identical to TRBD2. From germline, CDR1 is MGHDK and CDR2 SYGVNS. V lost 2 bases, J lost 2 bases, and 6 bases stayed unmatched. CDR3 length equals 16 residues. CDR3 DNA: TGTGCCAGCAGTGAACCCTCTAGCGGGAGAACCTACGAGCAGTACTTC. Translation gives CASSEPSSGRTYEQYF.

The chain employs TRBV11-3 and TRBJ2-7; 7 bases fit TRBD1. Looked up from germline, CDR1 is SGHNT and CDR2 is YENEEA. The V segment lost 0 bases and the J segment 3 bases; nucleotides outside the gene matches: 5. This CDR3 comprises 15 residues. The CDR3 loop is CASSLENRGGYEQYF. CDR3 bases: TGTGCCAGCAGCTTAGAGAACAGGGGCGGCTACGAGCAGTACTTC.

The CDR3 spells CASSPAGAPEQYF. The CDR3 DNA is TGTGCCAGTAGTCCAGCGGGAGCCCCCGAGCAGTACTTC. This chain joins TRBV19 and TRBJ2-7; 8 bases are shared with TRBD2. The germline V gene has CDR1 LNHDA and CDR2 SQIVND (reference sequence). This CDR3 is 13 amino acids long. Unmatched junction bases numbered 6, after V lost 5 bases and J lost 6 bases.

The rearrangement links TRBV7-2 to TRBJ1-2, with 11 bases lining up with TRBD1. The ends lost 3 bases at V and 6 bases at J; junction bases unmatched: 3. This CDR3 contains 14 residues. Germline V lookup: CDR1 SGHTA, CDR2 FQGNSA. CDR3 sequence reads: CASSLADRGHGYTF. DNA for the CDR3: TGTGCCAGCAGCTTGGCGGACAGGGGGCATGGCTACACCTTC.

This chain connects TRBV19 to TRBJ2-4; D possibly corresponds to TRBD1 (6 bases). Trimming pared 3 bases from V and 0 bases from J, leaving 18 bases between. The CDR3 sequence is 18 residues long. In germline, CDR1 is LNHDA, CDR2 SQIVND (reference sequence). The CDR3 reads CASSIRGRVGLAKNIQYF. The CDR3 DNA follows: TGTGCCAGTAGTATCAGGGGCCGCGTAGGGCTAGCCAAAAACATTCAGTACTTC.

V gene TRBV7-3 combines with J gene TRBJ2-7, with 8 bases fitting TRBD2. This CDR3 is 19 amino acids long. V lost 1 base, J lost 4 bases, and 18 bases stayed unmatched. Germline CDR1 SGHTA, CDR2 FQGTGA. CDR3 residues: CASSLKGPHREGIIYEQYF. CDR3 nucleotide sequence: TGTGCCAGCAGCTTAAAGGGGCCCCATCGGGAGGGAATCATATACGAGCAGTACTTC.

J is TRBJ1-2 and V is TRBV10-3; D is unclear. The CDR3 extends over 11 amino acids. V lost 0 bases and J 6 bases, leaving 2 bases between the germline ends. Germline CDR1 is ENHRY and CDR2 is SYGVKD. CDR3 sequence (DNA): TGTGCCATCAGTGAGTCCAATGGCTACACCTTC. This sequence encodes CAISESNGYTF.

J is TRBJ2-2 and V is TRBV9, with D unresolved. V was shortened by 0 bases and J by 0 bases, with 9 bases between the two germline ends. Germline values: CDR1 SGDLS, CDR2 YYNGEE. This CDR3 comprises 16 residues. CDR3 loop: CASSVAGGSNTGELFF. Here the CDR3 DNA reads TGTGCCAGCAGCGTAGCCGGCGGCTCGAACACCGGGGAGCTGTTTTTT.

J is TRBJ2-7 and V is TRBV7-8; TRBD1 aligns across 7 bases. The V segment lost 0 bases and the J segment 3 bases; nucleotides outside the gene matches: 8. Germline lookup yields CDR1 SGHVS and CDR2 FQNEAQ. There are 16 residues in the CDR3. CDR3 bases: TGTGCCAGCAGCTTAGCGAAGGGACAGATCTTCTACGAGCAGTACTTC. This encodes CASSLAKGQIFYEQYF.

This clone was observed a single time. This sequence joins TRBV14 and TRBJ1-2; D gene uncertain. The CDR3 runs 15 residues. Trimming took off 1 base at V and 4 bases at J, with 13 bases between the two ends. Germline-derived CDR1 and CDR2 are SGHDN and FVKESK. CDR3 coding DNA: TGTGCCAGCAGCCAAGCCCAGGCCCTTACCTATGGCTACACCTTC. It translates to CASSQAQALTYGYTF.

The CDR3 reads CASSYQNSYNSPLHF. CDR3 sequence (DNA): TGCGCCAGCAGCTATCAGAATTCCTATAATTCACCCCTCCACTTT. The J gene is TRBJ1-6, the V gene TRBV5-1; D is uncertain. This CDR3 is built from 15 residues. Germline CDR1 reads SGHRS; CDR2 reads YFSETQ. V dropped 3 bases and J dropped 1 base, with 8 bases sitting between them. Full variable domain (outside the CDR3, taken from reference TRBV5-1 and TRBJ1-6): KAGVTQTPRYLIKTRGQQVTLSCSPISGHRSVSWYQQTPGQGLQFLFEYFSETQRNKGNFPGRFSGRQFSNSRSEMNVSTLELGDSALYLCASSYQNSYNSPLHFGNGTRLTVT.

The V and J genes are TRBV7-2 and TRBJ1-2, with TRBD1 as a possible D gene (5 bases). The CDR3 length is 13 residues. Trimming removed 5 bases at V and 5 bases at J, with 12 bases between. The V gene's germline CDR1 is SGHTA and CDR2 FQGNSA. The CDR3 sequence: CASSARRGYGYTF. The CDR3 DNA follows: TGTGCCAGCAGCGCCCGTAGGGGTTATGGCTACACCTTC. The full variable domain, completed using reference TRBV7-2 and TRBJ1-2, is GAGVSQSPSNKVTEKGKDVELRCDPISGHTALYWYRQSLGQGLEFLIYFQGNSAPDKSGLPSDRFSAERTGGSVSTLTIQRTQQEDSAVYLCASSARRGYGYTFGSGTRLTVV.

This chain uses TRBV11-1 with TRBJ1-1; TRBD1 matches at 7 bases. The trim removed 1 base at V and 9 bases at J, leaving 14 bases unmatched. This CDR3 comprises 16 residues. Per germline, CDR1 SGHAT and CDR2 FQDESV (reference sequence). The CDR3 DNA follows: TGTGCCAGCAGCTTAGGACGGTTGTCAGGGGGTACCCAAGCTTTCTTT. As protein: CASSLGRLSGGTQAFF. Full variable domain (remainder filled in from reference TRBV11-1 and TRBJ1-1): EAEVAQSPRYKITEKSQAVAFWCDPISGHATLYWYRQILGQGPELLVQFQDESVVDDSQLPKDRFSAERLKGVDSTLKIQPAELGDSAMYLCASSLGRLSGGTQAFFGQGTRLTVV.

V usage is TRBV6-2 or TRBV6-3 and J usage is TRBJ1-5, with D perhaps matching TRBD1 (6 bases). With 2 bases removed from V and 6 bases from J, the gap between germline ends came to 11 bases. Germline V gene sequence: CDR1 MNHEY, CDR2 SVGEGT. This CDR3 region has 14 residues. The CDR3 sequence is CASSYPGTLQPQHF. DNA of the CDR3: TGTGCCAGCAGTTACCCCGGGACACTTCAGCCCCAGCATTTT.

The chain joins TRBV7-2 to TRBJ2-7; D is undetermined. The germline V and J ends were trimmed by 1 base and 1 base, with 5 bases remaining between them. The germline V gene encodes CDR1 SGHTA and CDR2 FQGNSA. The CDR3 runs to 13 residues. CDR3 bases: TGTGCCAGCAGCTTAGACCGGTCCTACGAGCAGTACTTC. This sequence encodes CASSLDRSYEQYF.

This chain links TRBV18 with TRBJ2-1, with 9 bases matching TRBD2. The V gene end was trimmed by 4 bases and the J gene end by 5 bases; junction bases not matched to a gene: 12. The germline V gene has CDR1 KGHSH and CDR2 LQKENI. This CDR3 is 17 amino acids long. In DNA form, the CDR3 reads TGTGCCAGCTCACAAAATCTACTAGCGGGTGGGGACAATGAGCAGTTCTTC. Amino acids: CASSQNLLAGGDNEQFF.